A selection of T cell receptor beta chains follows, all from one sample in a study of CD8 T cells in Susac syndrome. TCRdb independently ran MiXCR on the immunoSEQ multiplex PCR reads; one entry per CDR3 protein. The profile shows a few hundred thousand distinct CDR3 sequences, nearly 97% of them singletons. Material for sequencing was CD4+ T cells from PBMCs. The receptors come from a human donor with multiple sclerosis. The CDR3 runs from the conserved cysteine through the conserved F or W. Each record gives: V gene, clone size, J gene, D gene, CDR3 protein, CDR3 DNA. D genes are given only for firm matches. Clone size is given for some rows only: seen once, a few or many times, or a class if the clone is expanded.

V: TRBV9
size: once
J: TRBJ1-5
D: .
CDR3: CASSVGGTDNQPQHF
DNA: TGTGCCAGCAGCGTAGGGGGGACGGACAATCAGCCCCAGCATTTT

V: TRBV12-3/TRBV12-4
size: .
J: TRBJ1-2
D: .
CDR3: CASSLNRAVYGYTF
DNA: TGTGCCAGCAGTTTGAACAGGGCGGTGTATGGCTACACCTTC

V: TRBV10-3
size: .
J: TRBJ2-7
D: .
CDR3: CAVSESAYEQYF
DNA: TGTGCCGTCAGTGAGTCCGCCTACGAGCAGTACTTC

V: TRBV6-5
size: .
J: TRBJ1-1
D: .
CDR3: CASSYAAESVNTEAFF
DNA: TGTGCCAGCAGTTACGCCGCAGAAAGCGTGAACACTGAAGCTTTCTTT

V: TRBV4-1
size: .
J: TRBJ2-7
D: .
CDR3: CASSQDTLAHYEQYF
DNA: TGCGCCAGCAGCCAAGATACGCTAGCGCACTACGAGCAGTACTTC

V: TRBV19
size: .
J: TRBJ2-1
D: .
CDR3: CASASGRGPYNEQFF
DNA: TGTGCCAGCGCCTCGGGGCGGGGCCCCTACAATGAGCAGTTCTTC

V: TRBV28
size: .
J: TRBJ1-3
D: .
CDR3: CASSSDGNTIYF
DNA: TGTGCCAGCAGTTCCGACGGGAACACCATATATTTT

V: TRBV7-9
size: .
J: TRBJ2-1
D: .
CDR3: CASSLGLDYNEQFF
DNA: TGTGCCAGCAGCTTAGGGCTCGATTACAATGAGCAGTTCTTC

V: TRBV29-1
size: .
J: TRBJ2-4
D: .
CDR3: CSVEGGAKNIQYF
DNA: TGCAGCGTTGAGGGCGGAGCCAAAAACATTCAGTACTTC

V: TRBV18
size: .
J: TRBJ1-5
D: TRBD1
CDR3: CASSPTGKGNQPQHF
DNA: TGTGCCAGCTCACCGACAGGGAAGGGCAATCAGCCCCAGCATTTT

V: TRBV20-1
size: .
J: TRBJ2-7
D: TRBD2
CDR3: CSASPPLARELSYEQYF
DNA: TGCAGTGCTAGCCCCCCTCTAGCGCGGGAGCTGAGCTACGAGCAGTACTTC

V: TRBV10-3
size: .
J: TRBJ2-7
D: .
CDR3: CAIRISGLSYEQYF
DNA: TGTGCCATCAGAATTAGCGGCCTCTCCTACGAGCAGTACTTC

V: TRBV7-9
size: .
J: TRBJ2-2
D: .
CDR3: CASLDTGELFF
DNA: TGTGCCAGCTTGGACACCGGGGAGCTGTTTTTT

V: TRBV12-5
size: once
J: TRBJ2-3
D: .
CDR3: CASGFGGDTDTQYF
DNA: TGTGCTAGTGGTTTTGGCGGGGATACAGATACGCAGTATTTT

V: TRBV3-1
size: .
J: TRBJ2-7
D: TRBD2
CDR3: CASSVGLAGSEQYF
DNA: TGTGCCAGCAGCGTGGGACTAGCGGGAAGCGAGCAGTACTTC

V: TRBV27
size: .
J: TRBJ2-1
D: TRBD2
CDR3: CASSTRTRLSAEQFF
DNA: TGTGCCAGCAGCACAAGGACTAGACTTAGTGCTGAGCAGTTCTTC

V: TRBV12-3/TRBV12-4
size: .
J: TRBJ2-5
D: .
CDR3: CASSKSVRAETQYF
DNA: TGTGCCAGCAGCAAAAGCGTCAGGGCAGAGACCCAGTACTTC

V: TRBV20-1
size: few
J: TRBJ2-5
D: .
CDR3: CSATGVQETQYF
DNA: TGCAGTGCTACCGGGGTCCAAGAGACCCAGTACTTC